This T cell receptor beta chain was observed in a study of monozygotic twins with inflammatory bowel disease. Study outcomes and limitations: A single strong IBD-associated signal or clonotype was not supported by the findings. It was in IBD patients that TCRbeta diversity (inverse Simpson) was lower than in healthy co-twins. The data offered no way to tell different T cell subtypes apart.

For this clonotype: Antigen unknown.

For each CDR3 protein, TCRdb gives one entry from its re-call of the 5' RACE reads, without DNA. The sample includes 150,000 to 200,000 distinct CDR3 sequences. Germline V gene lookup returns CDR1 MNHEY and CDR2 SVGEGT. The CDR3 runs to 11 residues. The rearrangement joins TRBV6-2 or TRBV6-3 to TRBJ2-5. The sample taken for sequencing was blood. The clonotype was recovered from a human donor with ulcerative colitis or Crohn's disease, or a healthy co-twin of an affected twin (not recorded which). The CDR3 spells CASGPYRTQYF.